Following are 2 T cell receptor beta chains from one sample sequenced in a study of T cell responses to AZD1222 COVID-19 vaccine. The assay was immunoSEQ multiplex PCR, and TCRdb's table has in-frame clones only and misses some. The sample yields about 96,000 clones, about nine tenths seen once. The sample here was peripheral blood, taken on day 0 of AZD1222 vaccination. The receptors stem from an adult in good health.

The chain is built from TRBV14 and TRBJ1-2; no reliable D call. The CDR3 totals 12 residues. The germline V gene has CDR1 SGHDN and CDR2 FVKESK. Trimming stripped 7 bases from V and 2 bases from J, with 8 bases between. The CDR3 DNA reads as TGTGCCAGCACCGGATTAAACTATGGCTACACCTTC. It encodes CASTGLNYGYTF.

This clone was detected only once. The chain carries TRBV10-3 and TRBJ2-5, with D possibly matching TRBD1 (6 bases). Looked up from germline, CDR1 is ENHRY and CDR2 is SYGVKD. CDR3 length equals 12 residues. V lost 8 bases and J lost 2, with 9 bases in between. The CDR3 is CAIEDSQETQYF. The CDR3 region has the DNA TGTGCCATCGAGGACAGTCAAGAGACCCAGTACTTC.